This T cell receptor (beta chain) was retrieved from a study of T cell responses to AZD1222 COVID-19 vaccine. The CDR3 is 14 amino acids. With 3 bases clipped from V and 5 bases from J, the junction kept 4 bases outside the gene matches. The germline gives CDR1 KGHSH, CDR2 LQKENI. Study observations and caveats: At 160-218 and 743-854, vaccine-associated CD4 TCRs were dominant, and they spanned spike. Unmutated regions of variants are reportedly targeted by nearly half of spike-specific TCRs.

The data were produced by immunoSEQ multiplex PCR, yet TCRdb's version contains in-frame clones alone and is incomplete. The table lists fewer than 150,000 clones, more than 75% of them singletons, with roughly a tenth in the top ten. Of note for this clone: What it binds is unknown.

The sample was peripheral blood, taken on day 0 of AZD1222 vaccination. The V gene is TRBV18, the J gene TRBJ1-2, with 9 bases lining up with TRBD1. This receptor was taken from an adult in good health. CDR3 sequence (DNA): TGTGCCAGCTCACCCACGGACAGGGGTTATGGCTACACCTTC. This gives the protein CASSPTDRGYGYTF.